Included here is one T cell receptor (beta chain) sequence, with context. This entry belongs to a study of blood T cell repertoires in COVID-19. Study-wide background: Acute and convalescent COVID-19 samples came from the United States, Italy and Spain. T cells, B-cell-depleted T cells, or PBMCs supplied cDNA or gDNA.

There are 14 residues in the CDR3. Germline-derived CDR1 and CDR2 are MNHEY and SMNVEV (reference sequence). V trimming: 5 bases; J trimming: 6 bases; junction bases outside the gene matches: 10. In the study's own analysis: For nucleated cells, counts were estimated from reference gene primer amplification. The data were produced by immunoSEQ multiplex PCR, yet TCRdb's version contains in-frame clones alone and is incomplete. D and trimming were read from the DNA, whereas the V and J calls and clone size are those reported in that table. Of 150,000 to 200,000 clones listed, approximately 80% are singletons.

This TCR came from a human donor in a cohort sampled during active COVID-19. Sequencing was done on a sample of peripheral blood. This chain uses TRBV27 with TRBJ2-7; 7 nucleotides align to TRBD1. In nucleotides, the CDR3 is TGTGCCAGCAGTGACCGGACAGGCAGCCTCGAGCAGTACTTC. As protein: CASSDRTGSLEQYF.